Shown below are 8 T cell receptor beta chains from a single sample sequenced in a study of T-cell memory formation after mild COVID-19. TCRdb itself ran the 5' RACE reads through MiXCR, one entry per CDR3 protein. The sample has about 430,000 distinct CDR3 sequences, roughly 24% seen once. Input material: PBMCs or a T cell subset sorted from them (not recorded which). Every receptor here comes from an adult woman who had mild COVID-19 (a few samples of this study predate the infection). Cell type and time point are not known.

The CDR3 sequence is CASREAGKGDTQYF. For the CDR3, the DNA is TGTGCCAGCAGAGAAGCGGGAAAAGGAGATACGCAGTATTTT. This chain joins TRBV6-2 or TRBV6-3 and TRBJ2-3; 7 nucleotides align to TRBD2. V shed 6 bases and J 5 bases; nucleotides not matched to a gene: 8. This CDR3 has 14 residues. CDR1 and CDR2 (germline): MNHEY, SVGEGT.

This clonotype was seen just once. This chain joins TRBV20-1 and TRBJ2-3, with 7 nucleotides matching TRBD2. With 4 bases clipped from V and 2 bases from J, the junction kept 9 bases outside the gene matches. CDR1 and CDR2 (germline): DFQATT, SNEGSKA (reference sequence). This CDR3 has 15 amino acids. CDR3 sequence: CSATQWGGVTDTQYF. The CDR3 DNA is TGCAGTGCTACCCAGTGGGGAGGGGTCACAGATACGCAGTATTTT.

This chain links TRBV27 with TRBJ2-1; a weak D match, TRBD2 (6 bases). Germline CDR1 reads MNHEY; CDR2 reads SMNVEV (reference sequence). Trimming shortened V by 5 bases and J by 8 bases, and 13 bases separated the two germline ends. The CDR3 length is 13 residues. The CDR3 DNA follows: TGTGCCAGCAGTCCGGGACTTCACTATGAGCAGTTCTTC. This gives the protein CASSPGLHYEQFF.

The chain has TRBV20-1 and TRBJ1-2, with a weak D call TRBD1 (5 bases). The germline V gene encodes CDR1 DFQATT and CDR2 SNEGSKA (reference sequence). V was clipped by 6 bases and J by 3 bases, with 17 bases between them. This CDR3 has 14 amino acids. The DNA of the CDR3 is TGCAGTGCCTCCGGAAGGGACGCCGACTATGGCTACACCTTC. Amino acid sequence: CSASGRDADYGYTF.

The CDR3 sequence: CAIAQAMAGELFF. The CDR3, as DNA: TGTGCCATCGCACAGGCCATGGCCGGGGAGCTGTTTTTT. The rearrangement joins TRBV2 to TRBJ2-2; D is perhaps TRBD1 (5 bases). Germline values: CDR1 SNHLY, CDR2 FYNNEI. The CDR3 spans 13 residues. V lost 10 bases and J lost 6, with 15 bases in between.

CDR3 nucleotides: TGTGCCACCAGCGACGCAGAGCCAACTAATGAAAAACTGTTTTTT. It specifies CATSDAEPTNEKLFF. The chain has TRBV15 and TRBJ1-4, with D unclear. CDR1 is LNHNV, CDR2 YYDKDF, per germline (reference sequence). V lost 5 bases, J lost 0 bases, and 10 bases lay in between. The CDR3 is 15 amino acids.

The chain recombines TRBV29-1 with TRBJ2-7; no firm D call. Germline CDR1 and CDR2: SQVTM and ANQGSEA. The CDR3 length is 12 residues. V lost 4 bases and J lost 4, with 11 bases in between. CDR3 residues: CSVGVSPYEQYF. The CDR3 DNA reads TGCAGCGTTGGGGTCAGCCCGTACGAGCAGTACTTC.

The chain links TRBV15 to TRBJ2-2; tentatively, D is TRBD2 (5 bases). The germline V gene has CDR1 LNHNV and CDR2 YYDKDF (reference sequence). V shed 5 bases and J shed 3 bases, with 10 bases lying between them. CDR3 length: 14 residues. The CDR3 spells CATSSLGDTGELFF. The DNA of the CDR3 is TGTGCCACCAGCTCTCTGGGAGACACCGGGGAGCTGTTTTTT.